The 24 T cell receptor beta chains below come from one sample, sequenced in a study of T cells in localized non-small cell lung cancer. Assay used: immunoSEQ multiplex PCR; TCRdb lists only in-frame clones, some missing. The sample includes tens of thousands of clones, around 85% of them seen just once. The material was peripheral blood, obtained before any cancer treatment. These receptors were taken from a woman between 40 and 69 years old with stage I lung adenocarcinoma.

The chain combines TRBV7-3 with TRBJ1-1; 8 positions match TRBD1. Germline loops: CDR1 SGHTA, CDR2 FQGTGA. After removal of 5 bases from V and 2 bases from J, the junction contained 13 bases not matched to a gene. The CDR3 covers 17 residues. Here the CDR3 DNA reads TGTGCCAGCAGCGCCTACTGGACAGGGATCGGTAACACTGAAGCTTTCTTT. Its protein product is CASSAYWTGIGNTEAFF.

This chain connects TRBV19 to TRBJ1-4, with 12 bases that match TRBD1. This CDR3 has 17 amino acids. The junction had 15 bases not matched to a gene; V was cut back by 8 bases and J by 8 bases. Per germline, CDR1 LNHDA and CDR2 SQIVND (reference sequence). The CDR3 loop reads CASSTVGTGGWREKLFF. The CDR3 nucleotides read TGTGCCAGTTCCACCGTTGGGACAGGGGGCTGGCGGGAAAAACTGTTTTTT.

V gene TRBV7-4 combines with J gene TRBJ1-1; no clear D gene. Trimming cost V 1 base and J 5 bases, with 17 bases left between them. The germline gives CDR1 SGHVT, CDR2 SQSDAQ. This CDR3 is 16 amino acids long. Here the CDR3 reads CASSLGSAGGKTEAFF. The CDR3 bases are TGTGCCAGCAGCTTAGGCTCCGCCGGAGGGAAAACTGAAGCTTTCTTT.

The chain uses TRBV19 and TRBJ1-1, with D uncertain. Trimming cost V 3 bases and J 7 bases, with 15 bases left between them. Germline loops: CDR1 LNHDA, CDR2 SQIVND (reference sequence). The CDR3 totals 14 residues. CDR3 loop: CASSISLYRDEAFF. CDR3 nucleotide sequence: TGTGCCAGTAGTATTTCGTTGTACAGAGATGAAGCTTTCTTT.

The chain carries TRBV6-5 and TRBJ1-3, with D unclear. Trimming shortened V by 1 base and J by 2 bases, and 12 bases separated the two germline ends. The CDR3 runs 16 residues. Germline CDR1 reads MNHEY; CDR2 reads SVGAGI. CDR3 amino acids: CASSYYPSLAGNTIYF. DNA for the CDR3: TGTGCCAGCAGTTACTATCCTTCCCTCGCTGGAAACACCATATATTTT.

The chain carries TRBV7-9 and TRBJ1-1, with 9 bases matching TRBD1. The V segment lost 4 bases and the J segment 8 bases; nucleotides outside the gene matches: 5. CDR1 SEHNR and CDR2 FQNEAQ come from the germline V gene (reference sequence). The CDR3 extends over 13 amino acids. CDR3 bases: TGTGCCAGCAGCTCTGGACAGGGGCGGGAAGCTTTCTTT. It codes for CASSSGQGREAFF.

This sequence joins TRBV30 and TRBJ2-3; D not resolved. With 2 bases removed from V and 5 bases from J, the gap between germline ends came to 8 bases. Germline CDR1 GTSNPN, CDR2 SVGIG (reference sequence). The CDR3 has 12 amino acids. The CDR3 sequence is CAWSSGGDTQYF. For the CDR3, the DNA is TGTGCCTGGAGTTCTGGTGGAGATACGCAGTATTTT.

The chain joins TRBV30 to TRBJ1-2; 8 nucleotides line up with TRBD1. The CDR3 runs 13 residues. J lost 5 bases, V lost 8 bases, and 10 bases had no gene match. Germline V gene sequence: CDR1 GTSNPN, CDR2 SVGIG (reference sequence). CDR3 protein: CAGSRGRGYGYTF. CDR3 DNA sequence: TGTGCCGGAAGCAGGGGGCGCGGGTATGGCTACACCTTC.

The chain employs TRBV7-2 and TRBJ2-3, with 9 bases identical to TRBD2. The CDR3 is 16 amino acids. The V segment lost 2 bases and the J segment 4 bases; nucleotides outside the gene matches: 7. The germline V gene encodes CDR1 SGHTA and CDR2 FQGNSA. In DNA, the CDR3 is TGTGCCAGCAGCTTAATGGGACTAGCCCCGGCAGATACGCAGTATTTT. Its translation is CASSLMGLAPADTQYF.

V is TRBV2 and J is TRBJ2-7, with D possibly TRBD2 on 6 matching bases. V was pared by 8 bases and J by 0 bases, with 11 bases between. Germline CDR1 reads SNHLY; CDR2 reads FYNNEI. The length of the CDR3 is 13 residues. The CDR3 loop reads CASSGGASYEQYF. CDR3 sequence (DNA): TGTGCCAGCTCCGGAGGGGCCTCCTACGAGCAGTACTTC.

The table lists this clone with a few counts. The rearrangement joins TRBV19 to TRBJ1-5, with D tentatively TRBD1 (5 bases). V lost 9 bases to trimming and J lost 5 bases, with 17 bases between them. CDR3 length: 14 amino acids. CDR1 and CDR2 (germline): LNHDA, SQIVND (reference sequence). The CDR3, as DNA: TGTGCCAGCCAGGGTCGGTCGGCTCATCAGCCCCAGCATTTT. This codes for CASQGRSAHQPQHF.

CDR3 sequence (DNA): TGTGCCAGCAGTTACTTCGGCACAGATACGCAGTATTTT. Translation gives CASSYFGTDTQYF. This chain connects TRBV6-6 to TRBJ2-3; D gene ambiguous. V was cut by 1 base and J by 1 base, with 3 bases left in between. Per the germline V gene, CDR1 is MNHNY and CDR2 is SVGAGI (reference sequence). The CDR3 length is 13 residues.

V and J are TRBV7-9 and TRBJ1-2, with 7 nucleotides matching TRBD1. The ends lost 3 bases at V and 4 bases at J; junction bases unmatched: 8. The CDR3 has 15 residues. Per germline, CDR1 SEHNR and CDR2 FQNEAQ (reference sequence). CDR3 sequence: CASSLGQLIFYGYTF. CDR3 sequence (DNA): TGTGCCAGCAGCTTGGGACAGCTAATCTTCTATGGCTACACCTTC.

This clone was detected once. The chain employs TRBV19 and TRBJ2-5, with 9 nucleotides matching TRBD1. The CDR3 length is 15 residues. With V trimmed by 4 bases and J by 5 bases, 8 bases remained unmatched. The germline V gene encodes CDR1 LNHDA and CDR2 SQIVND (reference sequence). The CDR3 coding sequence is TGTGCCAGTAGTACCGGGACAGGGAGGATTGAGACCCAGTACTTC. Translated, it gives CASSTGTGRIETQYF.

In this sample, this clone turned up a few times. The chain joins TRBV5-5 to TRBJ1-1; 7 positions match TRBD1. V shed 1 base, J shed 6 bases, and the junction held 9 bases outside the gene matches. CDR3 length: 15 residues. The germline CDR1 and CDR2 sequences are SGHKS and YYEKEE (reference sequence). The CDR3 loop is CASSLQRQGQSEAFF. The CDR3 coding sequence is TGTGCCAGCAGCTTGCAGCGACAGGGACAGTCTGAAGCTTTCTTT.

This chain connects TRBV10-3 to TRBJ2-3; D gene ambiguous. Germline V gene data show CDR1 as ENHRY and CDR2 as SYGVKD. This CDR3 is 13 amino acids long. V lost 2 bases and J 1 base, leaving 4 bases between the germline ends. CDR3 amino acids: CAISEARTDTQYF. The CDR3 nucleotides read TGTGCCATCAGTGAGGCGCGCACAGATACGCAGTATTTT.

In its sample, this clone was seen once. The genes are TRBV9 and TRBJ1-2; D ambiguous. The germline V and J ends were trimmed by 0 bases and 5 bases, with 5 bases remaining between them. This CDR3 comprises 12 residues. The germline V gene encodes CDR1 SGDLS and CDR2 YYNGEE. The CDR3 region has the DNA TGTGCCAGCAGCGTAGATAATTATGGCTACACCTTC. Its translation is CASSVDNYGYTF. Full variable domain (missing parts from reference TRBV9 and TRBJ1-2): DSGVTQTPKHLITATGQRVTLRCSPRSGDLSVYWYQQSLDQGLQFLIQYYNGEERAKGNILERFSAQQFPDLHSELNLSSLELGDSALYFCASSVDNYGYTFGSGTRLTVV.

CDR3 protein: CASSPGSYNEQFF. The CDR3 coding sequence is TGTGCCAGCAGCCCCGGGTCCTACAATGAGCAGTTCTTC. The chain joins TRBV11-2 to TRBJ2-1; D gene unclear. Per the germline V gene, CDR1 is SGHAT and CDR2 is FQNNGV. V was shortened by 5 bases and J by 1 base, with 6 bases between the two germline ends. The CDR3 extends over 13 amino acids.

V gene TRBV20-1 combines with J gene TRBJ2-7, with TRBD1 matching over 8 bases. The V segment lost 6 bases and the J segment 3 bases; nucleotides outside the gene matches: 1. CDR3 length: 11 residues. CDR1 DFQATT and CDR2 SNEGSKA come from the germline V gene (reference sequence). The DNA for the CDR3 is TGCAGTGCGGGACAGGACTACGAGCAGTACTTC. Amino acid sequence: CSAGQDYEQYF.

The chain recombines TRBV6-1 with TRBJ1-6; TRBD1 might be the D (5 bases). Germline V gene data show CDR1 as MNHNS and CDR2 as SASEGT. This CDR3 has 15 residues. The CDR3 is CAGGQGSTYNSPLHF. In DNA form, the CDR3 reads TGTGCGGGCGGGCAGGGCAGCACCTATAATTCACCCCTCCACTTT.

V gene TRBV19 combines with J gene TRBJ2-7; 9 positions match TRBD2. V dropped 5 bases and J dropped 8; count of bases not matched to a gene: 7. Per germline, CDR1 LNHDA and CDR2 SQIVND (reference sequence). This CDR3 spans 13 amino acids. CDR3 coding DNA: TGTGCCAGTAGTTTCGGCGGGGGGGAGAAGCAGTACTTC. Protein product: CASSFGGGEKQYF.

This rearrangement joins TRBV11-3 to TRBJ2-5, with 9 bases identical to TRBD2. V lost 6 bases, J lost 1 base, and 3 bases stayed unmatched. Per the germline V gene, CDR1 is SGHNT and CDR2 is YENEEA. CDR3 length: 14 residues. CDR3 DNA: TGTGCCAGCAGGGCTAGCGGGGCCCAAGAGACCCAGTACTTC. Its protein product is CASRASGAQETQYF. Combining the CDR3 with reference TRBV11-3 and TRBJ2-5 gives the whole variable domain EAGVVQSPRYKIIEKKQPVAFWCNPISGHNTLYWYLQNLGQGPELLIRYENEEAVDDSQLPKDRFSAERLKGVDSTLKIQPAELGDSAVYLCASRASGAQETQYFGPGTRLLVL.

The chain employs TRBV5-6 and TRBJ1-1; TRBD1 agrees at 7 bases. The V gene end was trimmed by 4 bases and the J gene end by 10 bases; junction bases not matched to a gene: 10. Per the germline V gene, CDR1 is SGHDT and CDR2 is YYEEEE. The CDR3 length is 13 residues. CDR3 region: CASSLTGAAGAFF. As DNA, the CDR3 is TGTGCCAGCAGCCTCACAGGGGCCGCGGGAGCTTTCTTT.

This clone was seen a single time. The chain uses TRBV2 and TRBJ1-1; 8 bases match TRBD1. Germline loops: CDR1 SNHLY, CDR2 FYNNEI. V dropped 6 bases and J dropped 4; count of bases not matched to a gene: 7. The CDR3 spans 14 residues. CDR3 in amino acids: CASRGDRSGTEAFF. CDR3 bases: TGTGCCAGCAGGGGGGACAGGAGTGGCACTGAAGCTTTCTTT.